This record concerns one T cell receptor (beta chain) sequence. The antigen remains undetermined. The read terminates 3 residues before the CDR3 end, so the remaining end is supplied by the germline J gene. The sample belongs to a study of T cells in women clearing cervical HPV infection. Overall study context: Cases were women with histologically confirmed HPV16-related CIN3 or worse, including 2 invasive cancers. Case blood drawn at lesion detection; control blood after infection cleared. For cases, blood was sampled a median 149 days after lesion detection, interquartile range about 90 to 210 days.

Study findings and constraints: It is unknown whether associations predate infection; no effector/memory or HPV-specific sorting.

The V end lost 6 bases, the J end lost 4 bases, and 15 bases lay between the germline ends. This CDR3 contains 14 residues. Per germline, CDR1 MDHEN and CDR2 SYDVKM. Assay used: immunoSEQ multiplex PCR; TCRdb lists only in-frame clones, some missing. This repertoire includes fewer than 35,000 clones. The V call is TRBV28, the J call TRBJ1-2, with a possible D match to TRBD1 (5 bases). Sequenced input: blood buffy coat. This sequence originates from a woman aged 18-70 years with a cervical HPV16 infection that either progressed to CIN3+ or cleared (not recorded which). The CDR3 sequence is CASSLSDRGYGYTF. The covered CDR3 bases are TGTGCCAGCAGCCTCTCGGATAGGGGCTATGGC.